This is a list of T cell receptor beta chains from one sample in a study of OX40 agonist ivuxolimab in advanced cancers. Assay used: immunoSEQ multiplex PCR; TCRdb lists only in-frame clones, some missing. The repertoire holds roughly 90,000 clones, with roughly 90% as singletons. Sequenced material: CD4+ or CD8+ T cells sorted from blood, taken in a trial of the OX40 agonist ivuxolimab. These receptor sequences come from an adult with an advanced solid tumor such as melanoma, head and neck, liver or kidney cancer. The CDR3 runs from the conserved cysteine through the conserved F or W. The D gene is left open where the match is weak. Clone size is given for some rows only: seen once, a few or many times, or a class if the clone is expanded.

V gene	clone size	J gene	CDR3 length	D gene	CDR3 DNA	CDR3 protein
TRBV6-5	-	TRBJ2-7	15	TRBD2	TGTGCCAGCAGTAGAAAGGGACTAGCTTTTTACGAGCAGTACTTC	CASSRKGLAFYEQYF
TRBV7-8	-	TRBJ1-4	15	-	TGTGCCAGCAGCTGGGAGGCCGGGACTGTCGGAAAACTGTTTTTT	CASSWEAGTVGKLFF
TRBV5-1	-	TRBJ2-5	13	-	TGCGCCAGCAGACGAGGGGATCAAGAGACCCAGTACTTC	CASRRGDQETQYF
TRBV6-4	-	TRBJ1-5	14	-	TGTGCCAGCAGCCCCGGGTCGGGGGTACAGCCCCAGCATTTT	CASSPGSGVQPQHF
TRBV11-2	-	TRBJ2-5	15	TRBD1	TGTGCCAGCACCCTGGGGACAGCACCCCAAGAGACCCAGTACTTC	CASTLGTAPQETQYF
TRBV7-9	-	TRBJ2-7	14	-	TGTGCCAGCAGCGATGCAGGGTCCGGGTACGAGCAGTACTTC	CASSDAGSGYEQYF
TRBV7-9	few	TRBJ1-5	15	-	TGTGCCAGCAGCCAGGGGACGGCTTCCAATCAGCCCCAGCATTTT	CASSQGTASNQPQHF
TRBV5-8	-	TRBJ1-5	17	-	TGTGCCAGCAGCTTGGCCCAGCAGGGTCTCTACAATCAGCCCCAGCATTTT	CASSLAQQGLYNQPQHF
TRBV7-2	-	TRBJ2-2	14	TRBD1	TGTGCCAGCAGCCCCTTTACAGGGGCCGGGGAGCTGTTTTTT	CASSPFTGAGELFF
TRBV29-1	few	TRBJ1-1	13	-	TGCAGCGTACTGACAGAACTGAACACTGAAGCTTTCTTT	CSVLTELNTEAFF
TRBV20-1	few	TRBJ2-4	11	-	TGCAGTGCGTACCGGGCAGACATTCAGTACTTC	CSAYRADIQYF
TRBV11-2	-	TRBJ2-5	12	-	TGTGCCAGCAGCTTAGTTGGGGAGACCCAGTACTTC	CASSLVGETQYF
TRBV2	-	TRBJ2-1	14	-	TGTGCCAGCAGTGATTGGGCTAGCGATAATGAGCAGTTCTTC	CASSDWASDNEQFF
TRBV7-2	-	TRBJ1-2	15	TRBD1	TGTGCCAGCAGCTTACTCCGGGACAGCGCGTATGGCTACACCTTC	CASSLLRDSAYGYTF
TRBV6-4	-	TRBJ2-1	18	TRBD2	TGTGCCAGCAGTGAACAAGTCCCAAGTCTAGCGGGTTACAATGAGCAGTTCTTC	CASSEQVPSLAGYNEQFF
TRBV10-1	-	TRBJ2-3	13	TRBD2	TGCGCCAGCAGTGAACTCACGGGAGGTACGCAGTATTTT	CASSELTGGTQYF